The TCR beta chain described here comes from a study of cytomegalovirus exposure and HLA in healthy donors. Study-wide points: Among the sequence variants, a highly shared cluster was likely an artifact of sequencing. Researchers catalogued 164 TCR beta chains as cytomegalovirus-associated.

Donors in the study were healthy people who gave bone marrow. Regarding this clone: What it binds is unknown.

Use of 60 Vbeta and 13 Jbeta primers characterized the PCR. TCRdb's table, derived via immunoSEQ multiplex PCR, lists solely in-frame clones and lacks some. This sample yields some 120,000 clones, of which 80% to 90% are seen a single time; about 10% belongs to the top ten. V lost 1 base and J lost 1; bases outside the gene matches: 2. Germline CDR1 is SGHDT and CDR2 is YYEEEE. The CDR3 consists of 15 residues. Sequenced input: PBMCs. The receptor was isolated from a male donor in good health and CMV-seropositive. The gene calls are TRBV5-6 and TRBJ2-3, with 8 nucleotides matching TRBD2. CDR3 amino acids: CASSLKTSGTDTQYF. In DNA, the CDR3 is TGTGCCAGCAGCTTGAAGACTAGCGGCACAGATACGCAGTATTTT.